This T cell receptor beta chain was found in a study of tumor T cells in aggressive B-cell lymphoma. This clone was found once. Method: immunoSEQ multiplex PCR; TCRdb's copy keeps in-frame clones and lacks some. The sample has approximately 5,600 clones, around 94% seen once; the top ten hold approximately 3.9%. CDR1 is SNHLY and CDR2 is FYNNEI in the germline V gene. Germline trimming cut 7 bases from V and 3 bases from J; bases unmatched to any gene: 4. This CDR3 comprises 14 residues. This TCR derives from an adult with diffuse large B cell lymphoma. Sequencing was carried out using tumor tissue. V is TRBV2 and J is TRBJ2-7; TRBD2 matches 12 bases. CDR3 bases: TGTGCCAGCATCCGGACTAGCGGGAACTACGAGCAGTACTTC. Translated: CASIRTSGNYEQYF.